One sample yielded the 21 T cell receptor beta chains listed below, sequenced in a study of T cell repertoires in cytomegalovirus infection. TCRdb recomputed calls from the reads with MiXCR, one row per CDR3 protein. The sample carries approximately 700,000 distinct CDR3 sequences, less than 40% recorded once. Sample: PBMCs. The source of these receptors is a human donor in good health (CMV status not recorded). Some clones in this sample may be carry-over from other donors' samples.

CDR3 protein: CASSTIGGGAGELFF. CDR3 sequence (DNA): TGTGCCAGCAGTACCATTGGGGGGGGTGCCGGGGAGCTGTTTTTT. V usage is TRBV12-3 or TRBV12-4 and J usage is TRBJ2-2, with 7 bases matching TRBD2. CDR3 length: 15 residues. Unmatched junction bases numbered 9, after V lost 5 bases and J lost 6 bases.

This clonotype was counted at least ten times. The V and J genes are TRBV5-4 and TRBJ1-2; 8 bases align to TRBD1. Germline V gene data show CDR1 as SGHNT and CDR2 as YYREEE (reference sequence). Unmatched junction bases numbered 5, after V lost 4 bases and J lost 0 bases. The CDR3 is 15 residues long. CDR3 loop: CASSPVQGANYGYTF. The CDR3 region has the DNA TGTGCCAGCAGCCCGGTACAGGGGGCTAACTATGGCTACACCTTC.

This clonotype came up a few times. The chain combines TRBV12-3 or TRBV12-4 with TRBJ1-2, with TRBD1 matching over 8 bases. The trim removed 2 bases at V and 4 bases at J, leaving 3 bases unmatched. CDR3 length: 14 amino acids. The CDR3 is CASSLRGTGYGYTF. CDR3 bases: TGTGCCAGCAGTTTAAGGGGGACAGGCTATGGCTACACCTTC.

V is TRBV5-5 and J is TRBJ2-1, with D possibly matching TRBD2 (6 bases). This CDR3 contains 16 residues. The V gene lost 4 bases and the J gene lost 0 bases, with 14 bases spanning the gap. Germline CDR1 and CDR2: SGHKS and YYEKEE (reference sequence). The CDR3: CASSRDFLSSYNEQFF. For the CDR3, the DNA is TGTGCCAGCAGCCGGGACTTCCTAAGCTCCTACAATGAGCAGTTCTTC.

This rearrangement joins TRBV6-5 to TRBJ2-5; D possibly corresponds to TRBD1 (5 bases). Germline assignment: CDR1 MNHEY and CDR2 SVGAGI. The ends were cut back, 5 bases at V and 5 bases at J, with 15 bases in the middle. The CDR3 length is 14 residues. The DNA for the CDR3 is TGTGCCAGCAGTAAGGACAATGCGGCTGAGACCCAGTACTTC. This codes for CASSKDNAAETQYF.

Ten or more counts support this clonotype. CDR3 sequence reads: CASEGAGEAFF. DNA for the CDR3: TGTGCCAGCGAGGGGGCGGGTGAAGCTTTCTTT. This sequence joins TRBV19 and TRBJ1-1, with TRBD1 matching over 7 bases. The CDR3 consists of 11 residues. Germline values: CDR1 LNHDA, CDR2 SQIVND (reference sequence). J lost 7 bases, V lost 9 bases, and 5 bases had no gene match. The full variable domain, rest sourced from reference TRBV19 and TRBJ1-1, is DGGITQSPKYLFRKEGQNVTLSCEQNLNHDAMYWYRQDPGQGLRLIYYSQIVNDFQKGDIAEGYSVSREKKESFPLTVTSAQKNPTAFYLCASEGAGEAFFGQGTRLTVV.

This clonotype was seen only a few times. The V and J genes are TRBV15 and TRBJ1-6, with D tentatively TRBD1 (5 bases). V lost 5 bases and J lost 10, with 12 bases in between. There are 13 residues in the CDR3. CDR1 and CDR2 (germline): LNHNV, YYDKDF (reference sequence). The CDR3 is CATSPGGNSPLHF. The CDR3 DNA is TGTGCCACCAGCCCTGGGGGTAACTCACCCCTCCACTTT.

V gene TRBV27 combines with J gene TRBJ1-5, with unresolved D. The CDR3 is made up of 12 amino acids. Germline V gene sequence: CDR1 MNHEY, CDR2 SMNVEV (reference sequence). V was cut by 6 bases and J by 10 bases, with 13 bases left in between. CDR3 nucleotide sequence: TGTGCCAGCAGACTCCCTGAAGGCCCCCAGCATTTT. Protein product: CASRLPEGPQHF.

CDR3 sequence reads: CSVGGGWGGELFF. The CDR3 nucleotides read TGCAGCGTGGGAGGCGGGTGGGGCGGGGAGCTGTTTTTT. The chain is built from TRBV29-1 and TRBJ2-2, with a possible D match to TRBD2 (6 bases). The germline gives CDR1 SQVTM, CDR2 ANQGSEA. This CDR3 is built from 13 residues. V was shortened by 6 bases and J by 7 bases, with 15 bases between the two germline ends.

This chain links TRBV24-1 with TRBJ2-5; D remains ambiguous. This CDR3 has 13 amino acids. Looked up from germline, CDR1 is KGHDR and CDR2 is SFDVKD. The V gene lost 9 bases and the J gene lost 5 bases, with 15 bases spanning the gap. This chain's CDR3 is CATASLPEETQYF. CDR3 bases: TGTGCCACCGCGAGCCTCCCGGAGGAGACCCAGTACTTC.

V usage is TRBV28 and J usage is TRBJ1-6, with 7 bases identical to TRBD1. The V gene's germline CDR1 is MDHEN and CDR2 SYDVKM. V lost 8 bases and J lost 5; bases outside the gene matches: 6. CDR3 length: 14 residues. This CDR3 is CASGRTGDNSPLHF. As DNA, the CDR3 is TGTGCCAGCGGACGGACAGGAGATAATTCACCCCTCCACTTT.

V and J are TRBV6-1 and TRBJ2-2; maybe TRBD1 (5 bases). The CDR3 extends over 13 amino acids. Trimming cost V 6 bases and J 6 bases, with 11 bases left between them. The V gene's germline CDR1 is MNHNS and CDR2 SASEGT. The DNA of the CDR3 is TGTGCCAGCAGGAATCAGGGATCCGGGGAGCTGTTTTTT. It is translated as CASRNQGSGELFF.

This clonotype was observed a single time. The chain is built from TRBV11-3 and TRBJ2-3; D remains unclear. This CDR3 contains 14 residues. Germline V gene data show CDR1 as SGHNT and CDR2 as YENEEA. V was shortened by 1 base and J by 6 bases, with 11 bases between the two germline ends. CDR3: CASSLVSPPDTQYF. In nucleotides, the CDR3 is TGTGCCAGCAGCTTAGTAAGCCCCCCCGATACGCAGTATTTT.

The chain recombines TRBV5-6 with TRBJ1-1, with 7 bases aligning to TRBD1. This CDR3 region has 17 residues. From germline, CDR1 is SGHDT and CDR2 YYEEEE. V shed 4 bases, J shed 4 bases, and the junction held 16 bases outside the gene matches. CDR3 sequence (DNA): TGTGCCAGCAGCCCCAACAGGGGCTCGGTGAGGTTCACTGAAGCTTTCTTT. The encoded protein is CASSPNRGSVRFTEAFF. Using reference TRBV5-6 and TRBJ1-1 for the parts outside the CDR3, the full variable domain is DAGVTQSPTHLIKTRGQQVTLRCSPKSGHDTVSWYQQALGQGPQFIFQYYEEEERQRGNFPDRFSGHQFPNYSSELNVNALLLGDSALYLCASSPNRGSVRFTEAFFGQGTRLTVV.

A word on this clonotype: A read error may explain this, as a much larger clone is one base away. The CDR3 loop is CASSLVTGFIGEQIF. The CDR3, as DNA: TGTGCCAGCAGCTTAGTAACAGGGTTTATAGGTGAGCAGATCTTC. The rearrangement joins TRBV7-6 to TRBJ2-1; D perhaps matches TRBD1 (6 bases). This CDR3 region has 15 residues. Germline V gives CDR1 SGHVS, CDR2 FNYEAQ.

This clonotype was detected only a few times. This chain links TRBV20-1 with TRBJ1-1, with 8 bases fitting TRBD1. Germline V gene lookup returns CDR1 DFQATT and CDR2 SNEGSKA (reference sequence). This CDR3 comprises 12 residues. J lost 1 base, V lost 6 bases, and 1 base had no gene match. CDR3 in DNA: TGCAGTGCGGACAGGGAGAACACTGAAGCTTTCTTT. This sequence encodes CSADRENTEAFF.

This rearrangement joins TRBV7-9 to TRBJ1-6; TRBD1 agrees at 7 bases. Germline lookup yields CDR1 SEHNR and CDR2 FQNEAQ (reference sequence). Losses at the gene ends were 6 bases for V and 10 bases for J; bases not matched to a gene: 6. CDR3 size: 13 residues. CDR3 bases: TGTGCCAGCAGTTCCGGGACAGTATCACCCCTCCACTTT. Its translation: CASSSGTVSPLHF.

The V and J genes are TRBV4-2 and TRBJ1-2; D unclear. Germline V gives CDR1 LGHNA, CDR2 YNFKEQ. Trimming took off 4 bases at V and 7 bases at J, with 22 bases between the two ends. The CDR3 spans 16 residues. Here the CDR3 reads CASSPREKGSRSGYTF. The CDR3 nucleotides read TGTGCCAGCAGCCCCCGGGAGAAAGGTTCCCGATCTGGCTACACCTTC.

This clonotype has at least ten counts. This chain joins TRBV28 and TRBJ1-2; no clear D. The V end lost 5 bases, the J end lost 5 bases, and 6 bases lay between the germline ends. The germline V gene has CDR1 MDHEN and CDR2 SYDVKM. CDR3 length: 11 residues. CDR3 in amino acids: CASSHQYGYTF. The CDR3 DNA sequence: TGTGCCAGCAGTCACCAGTATGGCTACACCTTC.

The chain uses TRBV15 and TRBJ2-7; D remains ambiguous. This CDR3 is built from 12 residues. From germline, CDR1 is LNHNV and CDR2 YYDKDF (reference sequence). V dropped 0 bases and J dropped 6 bases, with 6 bases sitting between them. CDR3: CATSRDRIEQYF. The CDR3 region has the DNA TGTGCCACCAGCAGAGATAGGATCGAGCAGTACTTC.

This clonotype was counted a single time. The chain joins TRBV28 to TRBJ1-1; tentative D call: TRBD1 (6 bases). Germline assignment: CDR1 MDHEN and CDR2 SYDVKM. Trimming shortened V by 5 bases and J by 4 bases, and 14 bases separated the two germline ends. The CDR3 spans 14 residues. The CDR3 DNA reads TGTGCCAGCAGTCCTAAGCACAGGGCCACTGAAGCTTTCTTT. Residues: CASSPKHRATEAFF.